The rows below give T cell receptor beta chains drawn from one sample of a study of T cells after yellow fever vaccination. TCRdb ran MiXCR on the 5' RACE reads and lists one entry per CDR3 protein. The sample records 550,000 to 750,000 distinct CDR3 sequences, roughly 14% being singletons. Source: PBMCs, taken on the day of the yellow fever booster vaccination. These receptors originate from a man aged 25-45 years who received the YFV17D yellow fever vaccine. The CDR3 runs from the conserved cysteine through the conserved F or W. The order of the fields is V gene, D gene, J gene, clone size, CDR3 protein, CDR3 DNA. A D gene is named only where the DNA matches it firmly. Rows may omit the clone size; those that give it use once, few, many or a size class.

TRBV19	TRBD1	TRBJ2-3	few	CATLAGQGISDTQYF	TGTGCCACTCTGGCGGGACAGGGGATCTCAGATACGCAGTATTTT
TRBV6-2/TRBV6-3	TRBD2	TRBJ2-7	NA	CASSYSGTSAYEQYF	TGTGCCAGCAGTTACTCCGGGACTAGCGCATACGAGCAGTACTTC
TRBV20-1	NA	TRBJ2-4	NA	CSARYVRGVGGAAGGYIQYF	TGCAGTGCTAGATACGTTAGGGGGGTAGGGGGCGCGGCGGGAGGATACATTCAGTACTTC
TRBV14	NA	TRBJ2-2	NA	CASSQVRNTGELFF	TGTGCCAGCAGCCAAGTCCGGAACACCGGGGAGCTGTTTTTT
TRBV29-1	NA	TRBJ1-3	many	CSVEDFGEAGNTIYF	TGCAGCGTTGAAGATTTTGGAGAAGCTGGAAACACCATATATTTT
TRBV29-1	NA	TRBJ2-1	NA	CSVLDSLMQFF	TGCAGCGTCCTGGATTCTCTCATGCAGTTCTTC
TRBV7-6	NA	TRBJ2-2	few	CASSLAHRADGELFF	TGTGCCAGCAGCTTAGCACACAGGGCCGACGGGGAGCTGTTTTTT
TRBV5-1	NA	TRBJ1-4	few	CASSQDRTNEKLFF	TGCGCCAGCAGCCAGGACAGAACTAATGAAAAACTGTTTTTT
TRBV28	NA	TRBJ2-5	few	CASSLTWGETQYF	TGTGCCAGCAGTTTAACCTGGGGAGAGACCCAGTACTTC
TRBV7-8	TRBD1	TRBJ2-1	few	CASSSTGETEQFF	TGTGCCAGCAGCTCCACAGGGGAAACTGAGCAGTTCTTC
TRBV10-3	NA	TRBJ2-7	few	CAIKGDKVYEQYF	TGTGCCATCAAGGGGGACAAAGTCTACGAGCAGTACTTC
TRBV15	NA	TRBJ2-7	NA	CATSTDASYEQYF	TGTGCCACCAGCACTGATGCGAGCTACGAGCAGTACTTC
TRBV6-5	TRBD1	TRBJ2-2	NA	CASSNRDRGELFF	TGTGCCAGCAGTAACCGGGACAGAGGGGAGCTGTTTTTT
TRBV29-1	TRBD1	TRBJ2-7	NA	CSPFRGQGLREQYF	TGCAGCCCCTTCAGGGGACAGGGATTACGGGAGCAGTACTTC
TRBV6-2/TRBV6-3	NA	TRBJ2-5	NA	CASSYGRFETQYF	TGTGCCAGCAGTTACGGAAGATTCGAGACCCAGTACTTC
TRBV7-2	NA	TRBJ2-6	NA	CASSLVMISGANVLTF	TGTGCCAGCAGCCTCGTGATGATCTCTGGGGCCAACGTCCTGACTTTC
TRBV7-2	NA	TRBJ2-3	many	CASSLLGRSTDTQYF	TGTGCCAGCAGCTTACTAGGGCGCAGCACAGATACGCAGTATTTT
TRBV20-1	NA	TRBJ2-7	NA	CSAPKRAGRLYEQYF	TGCAGTGCCCCTAAGAGGGCAGGGCGCCTCTACGAGCAGTACTTC
TRBV20-1	NA	TRBJ2-3	NA	CRASGTDTQYF	TGCCGGGCAAGCGGCACAGATACGCAGTATTTT
TRBV7-9	NA	TRBJ2-1	NA	CASSLEIRNNEQFF	TGTGCCAGCAGCTTAGAGATTAGGAACAATGAGCAGTTCTTC
TRBV14	TRBD2	TRBJ2-2	few	CASSHRAGAGELFF	TGTGCCAGCAGCCATCGCGCGGGAGCCGGGGAGCTGTTTTTT
TRBV11-2	NA	TRBJ2-3	few	CASSQILADTQYF	TGTGCCAGCAGCCAAATCCTCGCAGATACGCAGTATTTT
TRBV7-2	NA	TRBJ2-1	few	CASRPRVAGKYNEQFF	TGTGCCAGCAGACCCCGGGTGGCGGGGAAGTACAATGAGCAGTTCTTC
TRBV4-1	NA	TRBJ1-1	many	CASSRNTEAFF	TGCGCCAGCAGCCGAAACACTGAAGCTTTCTTT